The source of this TCR beta chain is a study of OX40 agonist ivuxolimab in advanced cancers. Study results and caveats: The study found that CD8+ T cells averaged more expanded clones than CD4+.

Trimming shortened V by 6 bases and J by 4 bases, and 27 bases separated the two germline ends. Germline assignment: CDR1 LNHDA and CDR2 SQIVND (reference sequence). The CDR3 length is 18 residues. The assay was immunoSEQ multiplex PCR, and TCRdb's table has in-frame clones only and misses some. The sample lists just under 85,000 clones; about four fifths were seen once. To note about this clone: Its specificity is not known.

The clonotype comes from an adult with an advanced solid tumor such as melanoma, head and neck, liver or kidney cancer. The input for sequencing was CD4+ or CD8+ T cells sorted from blood, taken in a trial of the OX40 agonist ivuxolimab. The chain combines TRBV19 with TRBJ1-2; D not resolved. CDR3 region: CASSNIGEARVNPYGYTF. DNA for the CDR3: TGTGCCAGTAGCAATATCGGGGAAGCTAGGGTAAATCCCTATGGCTACACCTTC. Full variable domain (outside the CDR3, taken from reference TRBV19 and TRBJ1-2): DGGITQSPKYLFRKEGQNVTLSCEQNLNHDAMYWYRQDPGQGLRLIYYSQIVNDFQKGDIAEGYSVSREKKESFPLTVTSAQKNPTAFYLCASSNIGEARVNPYGYTFGSGTRLTVV.